The entry below describes one T cell receptor (beta chain). Its antigen is unidentified. Expressed TCRB transcripts were sequenced, since all the RNA that had been isolated was reverse transcribed. Using immunoSEQ multiplex PCR, the repertoire was profiled, and TCRdb retains in-frame clones only, with some absent. This table has roughly 45,000 clones, 50% appearing once. V dropped 1 base and J dropped 6 bases, with 19 bases sitting between them. The CDR3 length is 16 residues. Germline loops: CDR1 SGHNT, CDR2 YYREEE (reference sequence). This specimen belongs to a study of beta chain features in type 1 diabetes. As for the study in general: Patients and healthy donors were similar in age, gender and cell yields.

Study-level points and caveats: Any HLA effect on TCRB rearrangement was left unresolved by small sub-analyses. Lower insertion and higher deletion counts appeared at VDJ junctions in type 1 diabetes patients.

The source material was stem cell memory CD4+ T cells from blood. The chain links TRBV5-4 to TRBJ1-2; D perhaps matches TRBD1 (6 bases). This clonotype was obtained from a woman in her thirties in good health. The CDR3 nucleotides read TGTGCCAGCAGCTTGCCTAAACAGGGTCCAGGAAATGGCTACACCTTC. Translating it yields CASSLPKQGPGNGYTF.